The rows below give T cell receptor beta chains drawn from one sample of a study of blood T cell repertoires in COVID-19. Sequenced by immunoSEQ multiplex PCR; TCRdb stores in-frame clones only, minus some. Here the sample spans approximately 400,000 clones, roughly 80% being singletons. Material: peripheral blood. The receptors originated from a human donor with acute or convalescent COVID-19. The donor label of this sample is uncertain. Both conserved end residues are part of each CDR3. A D gene is named only where the DNA matches it firmly. Expanded clones get a size class; other rows say once, few or many, or leave the size out.

TRBV6-5	-	-	TRBJ1-6	TGTGCCAGCAGTCGACAGTTTTCACCCCTCCACTTT	CASSRQFSPLHF
TRBV5-1	-	-	TRBJ1-4	TGCGCCAGCAGCTTGCCAGGGACTAATGAAAAACTGTTTTTT	CASSLPGTNEKLFF
TRBV27	-	TRBD1	TRBJ1-1	TGTGCCAGCAGTCCCTTTCAGGGGGACATGAACACTGAAGCTTTCTTT	CASSPFQGDMNTEAFF
TRBV19	-	TRBD1	TRBJ2-3	TGTGCCAGTAGTGGGGGCCGACAGGGGGCAACAGATACGCAGTATTTT	CASSGGRQGATDTQYF
TRBV19	-	-	TRBJ2-3	TGTGCCAGTAGTATTAGAGAGGATACGCAGTATTTT	CASSIREDTQYF
TRBV27	-	TRBD1	TRBJ2-1	TGTGCCAGCAGTTTAAGGTCGACAGGGGAGTCAAATGAGCAGTTCTTC	CASSLRSTGESNEQFF
TRBV7-2	-	-	TRBJ1-1	TGTGCCAGCAGCTTAGCCGCGGGTTACCTGAACACTGAAGCTTTCTTT	CASSLAAGYLNTEAFF
TRBV14	-	-	TRBJ2-1	TGTGCCAGCAGCCAAGCGGCCCCAGGGGTGCAGTTCTTC	CASSQAAPGVQFF
TRBV2	-	-	TRBJ1-2	TGTGCCAGCAGTGACGCCCCACGAATCACTAAAGCTAACTATGGCTACACCTTC	CASSDAPRITKANYGYTF
TRBV11-2	-	-	TRBJ2-5	TGTGCCAGCAGCGGAGATCGGGCAGCGGTGCACCAAGAGACCCAGTACTTC	CASSGDRAAVHQETQYF
TRBV6-5	-	-	TRBJ1-6	TGTGCCAGCACTGGGCAAGTTAGTTCACCCCTCCACTTT	CASTGQVSSPLHF
TRBV7-9	once	TRBD2	TRBJ2-1	TGTGCCAGCAGCGCGTACCGGGACTACTCCTACAATGAGCAGTTCTTC	CASSAYRDYSYNEQFF
TRBV14	-	TRBD1	TRBJ2-7	TGTGCCAGCAGCCAAGTCAGGGGGAGCCCCTACGAGCAGTACTTC	CASSQVRGSPYEQYF
TRBV6-1	-	-	TRBJ2-3	TGTGCCAGCAGTGAAGATCCCAGGGGCACAGATACGCAGTATTTT	CASSEDPRGTDTQYF
TRBV3-1/TRBV3-2	-	TRBD2	TRBJ2-7	TGTGCCAGCAGCAGACGAGCGGGGTCTGCCTACGAGCAGTACTTC	CASSRRAGSAYEQYF
TRBV18	-	-	TRBJ2-3	TGTGCCAGCTCACCACTGCCTAACCCAGATACGCAGTATTTT	CASSPLPNPDTQYF
TRBV2	-	-	TRBJ1-1	TGTGCCAGCAGTTTCCAGGGGAGCACTGAAGCTTTCTTT	CASSFQGSTEAFF
TRBV6-5	-	-	TRBJ2-2	TGTGCCAGCAGTAGACAACACGCGAACACCGGGGAGCTGTTTTTT	CASSRQHANTGELFF
TRBV7-2	-	TRBD1	TRBJ1-1	TGTGCCAGCAGCATCCGACAGGGGAACACTGAAGCTTTCTTT	CASSIRQGNTEAFF
TRBV7-6	-	TRBD2	TRBJ2-2	TGTGCCAGCAGCCTCGGCGGGGGGCCCGGGGAGCTGTTTTTT	CASSLGGGPGELFF
TRBV18	-	TRBD1	TRBJ2-5	TGTGCCAGCTCACCCCGTGGACAGGTTTCCCAAGAGACCCAGTACTTC	CASSPRGQVSQETQYF
TRBV5-1	-	-	TRBJ1-2	TGCGCCAGCAGCCAATCGGCGGGTGCCTCTAACTATGGCTACACCTTC	CASSQSAGASNYGYTF
TRBV5-1	-	-	TRBJ2-7	TGCGCCAGCTCCGCTACGGGTTCCCTTTACGAGCAGTACTTC	CASSATGSLYEQYF
TRBV6-5	-	-	TRBJ2-7	TGTGCCAGCAGTTCCTTTCGCTACGAGCAGTACTTC	CASSSFRYEQYF
TRBV28	-	-	TRBJ2-1	TGTGCCAGCAGCCCACTGACTAGGCCCTACAATGAGCAGTTCTTC	CASSPLTRPYNEQFF
TRBV11-2	-	TRBD1	TRBJ1-1	TGTGCCAGCAGCTTCTTCGACAGGGTCTCTGAAGCTTTCTTT	CASSFFDRVSEAFF
TRBV13	once	TRBD2	TRBJ2-7	TGTGCCAGCAGCTTACGAGGACTAGCGGGGGACGAGCAGTACTTC	CASSLRGLAGDEQYF
TRBV19	once	TRBD1	TRBJ2-6	TGTGCCAGTAGTACGACAGGGGGCAGGTTAATTGGGGCCAACGTCCTGACTTTC	CASSTTGGRLIGANVLTF